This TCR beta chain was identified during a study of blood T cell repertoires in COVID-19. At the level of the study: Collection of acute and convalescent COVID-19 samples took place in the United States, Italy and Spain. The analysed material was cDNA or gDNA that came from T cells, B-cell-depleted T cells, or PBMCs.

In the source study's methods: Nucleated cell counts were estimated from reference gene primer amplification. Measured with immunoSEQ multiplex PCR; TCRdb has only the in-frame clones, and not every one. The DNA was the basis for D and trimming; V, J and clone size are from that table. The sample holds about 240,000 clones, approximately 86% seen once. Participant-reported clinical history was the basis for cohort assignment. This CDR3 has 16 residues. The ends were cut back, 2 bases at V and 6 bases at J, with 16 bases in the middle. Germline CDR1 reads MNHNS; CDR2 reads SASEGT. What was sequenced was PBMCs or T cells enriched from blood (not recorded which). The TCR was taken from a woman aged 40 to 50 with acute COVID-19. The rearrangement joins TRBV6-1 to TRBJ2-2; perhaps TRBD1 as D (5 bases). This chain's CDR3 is CASSESSDKIAGELFF. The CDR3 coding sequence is TGTGCCAGCAGTGAATCTTCGGACAAGATCGCCGGGGAGCTGTTTTTT.